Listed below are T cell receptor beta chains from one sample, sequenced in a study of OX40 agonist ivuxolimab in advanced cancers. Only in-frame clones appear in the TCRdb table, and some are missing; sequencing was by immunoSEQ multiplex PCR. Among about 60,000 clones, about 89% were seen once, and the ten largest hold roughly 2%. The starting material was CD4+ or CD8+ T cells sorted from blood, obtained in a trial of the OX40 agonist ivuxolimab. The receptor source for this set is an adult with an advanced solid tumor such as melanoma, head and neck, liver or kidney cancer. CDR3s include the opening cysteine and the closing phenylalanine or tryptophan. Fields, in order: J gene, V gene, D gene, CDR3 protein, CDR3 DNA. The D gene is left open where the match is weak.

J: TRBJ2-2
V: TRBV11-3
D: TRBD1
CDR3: CASSLGQGVAGELFF
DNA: TGTGCCAGCAGCTTGGGACAGGGGGTTGCCGGGGAGCTGTTTTTT

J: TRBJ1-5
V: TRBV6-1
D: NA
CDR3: CASSETRQVQPQHF
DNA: TGTGCCAGCAGTGAAACCCGACAGGTCCAGCCCCAGCATTTT

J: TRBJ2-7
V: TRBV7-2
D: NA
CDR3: CASSFRITDPTYEQYF
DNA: TGTGCCAGCAGCTTTCGTATTACAGATCCAACTTACGAGCAGTACTTC

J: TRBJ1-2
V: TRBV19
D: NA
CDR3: CASSIDLLGRNIGYTF
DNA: TGTGCCAGTAGTATAGATCTTTTGGGCAGGAATATCGGCTACACCTTC

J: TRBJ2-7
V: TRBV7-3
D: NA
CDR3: CASSPSSYEQYF
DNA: TGTGCCAGCAGCCCCTCCTCCTACGAGCAGTACTTC

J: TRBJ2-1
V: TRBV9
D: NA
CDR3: CASSVDVGFNNEQFF
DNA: TGTGCCAGCAGCGTAGATGTAGGGTTCAACAATGAGCAGTTCTTC

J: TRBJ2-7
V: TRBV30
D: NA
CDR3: CAWSVGGEQYF
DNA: TGTGCCTGGAGTGTGGGGGGCGAGCAGTACTTC

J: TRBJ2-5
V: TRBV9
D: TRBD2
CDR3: CASSPGGSGREETQYF
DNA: TGTGCCAGCAGCCCAGGAGGGAGCGGGAGGGAAGAGACCCAGTACTTC

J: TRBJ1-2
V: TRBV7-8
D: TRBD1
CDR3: CASSFGTAHSNYGYTF
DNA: TGTGCCAGCAGCTTCGGGACAGCCCATTCTAACTATGGCTACACCTTC

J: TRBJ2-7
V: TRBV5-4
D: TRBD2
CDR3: CASSLGLAGVYEQYF
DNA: TGTGCCAGCAGCTTGGGGCTAGCGGGAGTTTACGAGCAGTACTTC